These T cell receptor beta chains were read from a single sample in a study of CD8 T cells in Susac syndrome. TCRdb reprocessed the immunoSEQ multiplex PCR reads via MiXCR and lists one record per CDR3 protein. The top ten clones hold around 0.13% of a sample with approximately 200,000 distinct CDR3 sequences, 80% to 95% of them seen once. Specimen: CD8+ T cells from PBMCs. These receptors were obtained from a human donor with multiple sclerosis. CDR3s include the opening cysteine and the closing phenylalanine or tryptophan. A D gene is named only where the DNA matches it firmly. Some rows mark clone size as missing; the rest say once, few, many or name a class of expanded clone.

size | J | D | length | V | CDR3 | DNA
. | TRBJ2-1 | TRBD2 | 14 | TRBV5-6 | CASSLDGRGNEQFF | TGTGCCAGCAGCTTGGACGGGAGGGGCAATGAGCAGTTCTTC
once | TRBJ2-7 | . | 15 | TRBV4-3 | CASSQETLQSYEQYF | TGCGCCAGCAGCCAAGAGACCCTACAGTCCTACGAGCAGTACTTC
. | TRBJ2-5 | . | 16 | TRBV7-9 | CASSPRGVRPQETQYF | TGTGCCAGCAGCCCCAGGGGCGTCCGGCCGCAAGAGACCCAGTACTTC
many | TRBJ2-7 | TRBD2 | 17 | TRBV4-2 | CASSQDVSGSRAYEQYF | TGTGCCAGCAGCCAAGATGTCAGCGGGAGCCGAGCCTACGAGCAGTACTTC
. | TRBJ1-1 | TRBD1 | 16 | TRBV6-2/TRBV6-3 | CASRPPKQGWDTEAFF | TGTGCCAGCAGACCGCCAAAACAGGGGTGGGACACTGAAGCTTTCTTT
. | TRBJ2-7 | . | 16 | TRBV7-9 | CASSPSEGMSSYEQYF | TGTGCCAGCAGCCCTAGTGAGGGTATGAGCTCCTACGAGCAGTACTTC
. | TRBJ1-6 | TRBD1 | 16 | TRBV12-3/TRBV12-4 | CASSLDRLSYNSPLHF | TGTGCCAGCAGTTTGGACAGGCTTTCCTATAATTCACCCCTCCACTTT
once | TRBJ2-3 | . | 13 | TRBV7-3 | CASSSLSQDTQYF | TGTGCCAGCAGCTCCCTTTCCCAAGATACGCAGTATTTT
. | TRBJ2-3 | TRBD2 | 16 | TRBV5-4 | CASSFLGLAGTDTQYF | TGTGCCAGCAGCTTCCTTGGACTAGCGGGCACAGATACGCAGTATTTT
once | TRBJ2-3 | . | 17 | TRBV7-6 | CASSLEGYGSSTDTQYF | TGTGCCAGCAGCTTAGAGGGGTACGGTTCTAGCACAGATACGCAGTATTTT
. | TRBJ1-2 | TRBD1 | 12 | TRBV30 | CAWSRGLDGYTF | TGTGCCTGGAGTAGGGGGCTTGATGGCTACACCTTC
. | TRBJ2-1 | . | 13 | TRBV18 | CASSSILSDEQFF | TGTGCCAGCTCATCTATTCTGAGCGATGAGCAGTTCTTC
. | TRBJ2-2 | . | 14 | TRBV5-1 | CASSLVRFTGELFF | TGCGCCAGCAGCTTGGTCCGGTTCACCGGGGAGCTGTTTTTT
. | TRBJ2-1 | TRBD2 | 16 | TRBV7-8 | CASSLAQRGTYNEQFF | TGTGCCAGCAGCTTAGCGCAGCGGGGGACCTACAATGAGCAGTTCTTC
. | TRBJ2-5 | . | 13 | TRBV7-9 | CASSSPWTETQYF | TGTGCCAGCAGCTCGCCATGGACAGAGACCCAGTACTTC
. | TRBJ2-3 | TRBD2 | 15 | TRBV6-5 | CASSWGGRSADTQYF | TGTGCCAGCAGTTGGGGCGGGAGGTCGGCAGATACGCAGTATTTT
. | TRBJ2-5 | TRBD1 | 15 | TRBV11-2 | CASSSFQGDQETQYF | TGTGCCAGCAGCTCCTTTCAGGGGGATCAAGAGACCCAGTACTTC
. | TRBJ1-2 | . | 15 | TRBV29-1 | CSVVQQDATNYGYTF | TGCAGCGTTGTACAGCAAGACGCTACTAACTATGGCTACACCTTC
. | TRBJ1-2 | . | 13 | TRBV27 | CASSRRGGGGYTF | TGTGCCAGCAGCCGACGTGGGGGGGGTGGCTACACCTTC
. | TRBJ2-7 | TRBD2 | 14 | TRBV4-3 | CASSSGLAGSEQYF | TGCGCCAGCAGCAGCGGACTAGCGGGAAGCGAGCAGTACTTC
few | TRBJ2-7 | . | 12 | TRBV2 | CASSHSLGEQYF | TGTGCCAGCAGCCACAGTTTGGGCGAGCAGTACTTC
. | TRBJ2-1 | . | 15 | TRBV2 | CASKQPGTGSNEQFF | TGTGCCAGCAAGCAACCCGGGACGGGTTCCAATGAGCAGTTCTTC
. | TRBJ1-4 | . | 13 | TRBV15 | CATSGGLKEKLFF | TGTGCCACCAGCGGGGGTCTCAAGGAAAAACTGTTTTTT
. | TRBJ1-1 | . | 15 | TRBV14 | CASSQLGGLLTEAFF | TGTGCCAGCAGCCAGCTGGGGGGCCTCCTGACTGAAGCTTTCTTT
. | TRBJ2-2 | TRBD1 | 14 | TRBV5-4 | CASSTGQGTGELFF | TGTGCCAGCAGCACCGGACAGGGTACCGGGGAGCTGTTTTTT
. | TRBJ2-1 | . | 14 | TRBV19 | CASTPRTPYNEQFF | TGTGCCTCTACTCCCCGGACCCCTTACAATGAGCAGTTCTTC
. | TRBJ2-7 | TRBD1 | 15 | TRBV5-1 | CASSLTPGQTYEQYF | TGCGCCAGCAGCTTGACCCCGGGACAGACCTACGAGCAGTACTTC
. | TRBJ1-1 | TRBD1 | 14 | TRBV9 | CASSVMGGTEEAFF | TGTGCCAGCAGCGTCATGGGAGGGACAGAGGAAGCTTTCTTT
. | TRBJ2-1 | . | 14 | TRBV7-6 | CASSLRTFGNEQFF | TGTGCCAGCAGCTTAAGGACTTTCGGGAATGAGCAGTTCTTC
. | TRBJ2-5 | TRBD1 | 14 | TRBV6-5 | CASSYGTALETQYF | TGTGCCAGCAGTTACGGGACAGCCTTAGAGACCCAGTACTTC
few | TRBJ2-7 | . | 13 | TRBV5-6 | CASSFGTNYEQYF | TGTGCCAGCAGCTTTGGGACAAATTACGAGCAGTACTTC